This T cell receptor beta chain originates from a study of blood T cell repertoires in COVID-19. At the level of the study: Whether acute or convalescent, the COVID-19 samples came from the United States, Italy and Spain. The cDNA or gDNA used as material had been derived from T cells, B-cell-depleted T cells, or PBMCs.

Sequencing was performed with immunoSEQ multiplex PCR; in TCRdb, only in-frame clones are kept and a portion is missing. The profile covers under 200,000 clones, with approximately 86% appearing a single time and almost 1% taken by the ten largest. This CDR3 has 13 residues. CDR1 GTSNPN and CDR2 SVGIG come from the germline V gene (reference sequence). The trim removed 6 bases at V and 4 bases at J, leaving 7 bases unmatched. The receptor's source is a man between 18 and 35 years old with acute or convalescent COVID-19. V usage is TRBV30 and J usage is TRBJ2-5; 8 bases are a match to TRBD2. The sequencing sample was made of peripheral blood. The CDR3 sequence is CACSPGGGETQYF. As DNA, the CDR3 is TGTGCCTGTTCTCCCGGGGGGGGAGAGACCCAGTACTTC. The whole variable domain, remainder taken from reference TRBV30 and TRBJ2-5, is SQTIHQWPATLVQPVGSPLSLECTVEGTSNPNLYWYRQAAGRGLQLLFYSVGIGQISSEVPQNLSASRPQDRQFILSSKKLLLSDSGFYLCACSPGGGETQYFGPGTRLLVL.